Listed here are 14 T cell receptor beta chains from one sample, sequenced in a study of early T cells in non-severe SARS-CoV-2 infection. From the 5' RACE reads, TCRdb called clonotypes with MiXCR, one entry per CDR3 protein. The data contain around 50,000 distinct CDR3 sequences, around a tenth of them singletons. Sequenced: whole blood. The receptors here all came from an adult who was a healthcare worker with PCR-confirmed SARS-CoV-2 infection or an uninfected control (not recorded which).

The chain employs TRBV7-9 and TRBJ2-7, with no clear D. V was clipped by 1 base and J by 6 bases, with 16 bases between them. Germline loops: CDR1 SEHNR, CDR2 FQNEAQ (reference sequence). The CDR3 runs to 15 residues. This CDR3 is CASSLGRARRSEQYF. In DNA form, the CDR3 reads TGTGCCAGCAGCTTAGGAAGGGCTAGAAGGAGCGAGCAGTACTTC.

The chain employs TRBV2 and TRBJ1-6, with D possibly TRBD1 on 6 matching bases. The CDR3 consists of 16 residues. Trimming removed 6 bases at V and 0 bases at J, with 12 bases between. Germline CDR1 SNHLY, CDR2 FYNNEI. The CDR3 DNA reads TGTGCCAGCAGAGCTACAGGGAGCTCCTATAATTCACCCCTCCACTTT. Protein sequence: CASRATGSSYNSPLHF.

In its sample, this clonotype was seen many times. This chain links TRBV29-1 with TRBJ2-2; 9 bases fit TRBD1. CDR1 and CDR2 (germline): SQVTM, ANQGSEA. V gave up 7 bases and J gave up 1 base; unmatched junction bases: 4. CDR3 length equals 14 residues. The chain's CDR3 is CSGGQGLNTGELFF. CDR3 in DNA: TGCAGCGGCGGACAGGGGTTGAACACCGGGGAGCTGTTTTTT.

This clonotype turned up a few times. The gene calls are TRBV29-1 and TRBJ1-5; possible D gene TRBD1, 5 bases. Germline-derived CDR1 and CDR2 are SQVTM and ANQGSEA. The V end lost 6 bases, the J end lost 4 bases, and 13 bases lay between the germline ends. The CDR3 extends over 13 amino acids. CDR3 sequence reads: CSVGTGLNQPQHF. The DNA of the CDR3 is TGCAGCGTCGGGACGGGGTTGAATCAGCCCCAGCATTTT.

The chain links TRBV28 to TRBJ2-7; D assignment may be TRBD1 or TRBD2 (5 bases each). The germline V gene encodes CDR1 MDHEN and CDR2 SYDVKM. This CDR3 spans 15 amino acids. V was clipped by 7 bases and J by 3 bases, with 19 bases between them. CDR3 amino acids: CASISSPGRLYEQYF. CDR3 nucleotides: TGTGCCAGCATTTCCTCCCCGGGACGTCTCTACGAGCAGTACTTC.

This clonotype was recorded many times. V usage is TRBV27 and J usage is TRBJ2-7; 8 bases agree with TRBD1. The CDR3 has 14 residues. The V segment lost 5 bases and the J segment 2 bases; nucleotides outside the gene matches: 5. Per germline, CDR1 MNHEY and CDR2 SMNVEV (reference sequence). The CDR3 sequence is CASSLMTGAYEQYF. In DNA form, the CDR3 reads TGTGCCAGCAGTCTGATGACAGGGGCCTACGAGCAGTACTTC.

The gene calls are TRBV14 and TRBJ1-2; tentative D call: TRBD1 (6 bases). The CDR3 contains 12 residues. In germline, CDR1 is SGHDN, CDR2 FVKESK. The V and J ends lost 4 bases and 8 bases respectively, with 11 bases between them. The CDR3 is CASSLGAVGYTF. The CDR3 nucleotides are TGTGCCAGCAGCCTGGGGGCGGTCGGCTACACCTTC. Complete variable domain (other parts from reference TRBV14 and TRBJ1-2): EAGVTQFPSHSVIEKGQTVTLRCDPISGHDNLYWYRRVMGKEIKFLLHFVKESKQDESGMPNNRFLAERTGGTYSTLKVQPAELEDSGVYFCASSLGAVGYTFGSGTRLTVV.

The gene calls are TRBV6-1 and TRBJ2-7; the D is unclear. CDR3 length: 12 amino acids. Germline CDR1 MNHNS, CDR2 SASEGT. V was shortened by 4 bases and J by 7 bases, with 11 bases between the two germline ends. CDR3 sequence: CASSVNAGEQYF. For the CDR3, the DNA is TGTGCCAGCAGTGTGAACGCCGGGGAGCAGTACTTC.

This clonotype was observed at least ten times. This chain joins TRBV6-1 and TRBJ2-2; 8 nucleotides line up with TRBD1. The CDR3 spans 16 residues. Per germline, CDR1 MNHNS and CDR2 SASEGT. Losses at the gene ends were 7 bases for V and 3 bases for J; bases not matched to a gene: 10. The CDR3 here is CASKFRTGLDTGELFF. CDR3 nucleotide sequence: TGTGCCAGCAAATTTCGGACAGGGTTGGACACCGGGGAGCTGTTTTTT.

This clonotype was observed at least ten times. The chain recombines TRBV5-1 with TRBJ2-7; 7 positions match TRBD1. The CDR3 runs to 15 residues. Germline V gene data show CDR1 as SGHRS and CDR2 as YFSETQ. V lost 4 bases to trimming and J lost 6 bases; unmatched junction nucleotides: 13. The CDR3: CASSLSDRVPGEQYF. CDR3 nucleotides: TGCGCCAGCAGCCTCAGCGACAGGGTACCGGGCGAGCAGTACTTC.

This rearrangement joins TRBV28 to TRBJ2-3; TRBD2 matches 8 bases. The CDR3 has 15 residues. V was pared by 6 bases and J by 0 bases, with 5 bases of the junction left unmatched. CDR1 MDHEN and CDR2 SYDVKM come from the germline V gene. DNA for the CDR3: TGTGCCAGCAGCCCAACTAGCGGCAGCACAGATACGCAGTATTTT. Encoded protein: CASSPTSGSTDTQYF. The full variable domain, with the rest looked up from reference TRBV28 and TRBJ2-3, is DVKVTQSSRYLVKRTGEKVFLECVQDMDHENMFWYRQDPGLGLRLIYFSYDVKMKEKGDIPEGYSVSREKKERFSLILESASTNQTSMYLCASSPTSGSTDTQYFGPGTRLTVL.

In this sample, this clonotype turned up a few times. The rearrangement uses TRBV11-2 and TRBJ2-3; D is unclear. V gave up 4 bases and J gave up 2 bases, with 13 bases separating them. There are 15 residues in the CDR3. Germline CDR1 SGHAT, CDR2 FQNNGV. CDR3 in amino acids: CASSSHESTTDTQYF. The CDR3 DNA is TGTGCCAGCAGCTCCCACGAGAGTACCACAGATACGCAGTATTTT.

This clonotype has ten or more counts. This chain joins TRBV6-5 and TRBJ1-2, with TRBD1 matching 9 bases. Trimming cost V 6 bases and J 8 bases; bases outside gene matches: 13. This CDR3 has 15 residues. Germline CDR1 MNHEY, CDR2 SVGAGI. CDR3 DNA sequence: TGTGCCAGCAGCCTCGAGAGGGGACAGGGAAGCGGCTACACCTTC. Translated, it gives CASSLERGQGSGYTF.

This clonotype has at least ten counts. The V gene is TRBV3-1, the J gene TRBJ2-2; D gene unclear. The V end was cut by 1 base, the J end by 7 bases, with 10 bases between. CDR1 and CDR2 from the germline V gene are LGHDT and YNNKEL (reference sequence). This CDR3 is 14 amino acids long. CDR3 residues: CASSQALASGELFF. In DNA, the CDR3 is TGTGCCAGCAGCCAAGCTTTGGCTAGCGGGGAGCTGTTTTTT.